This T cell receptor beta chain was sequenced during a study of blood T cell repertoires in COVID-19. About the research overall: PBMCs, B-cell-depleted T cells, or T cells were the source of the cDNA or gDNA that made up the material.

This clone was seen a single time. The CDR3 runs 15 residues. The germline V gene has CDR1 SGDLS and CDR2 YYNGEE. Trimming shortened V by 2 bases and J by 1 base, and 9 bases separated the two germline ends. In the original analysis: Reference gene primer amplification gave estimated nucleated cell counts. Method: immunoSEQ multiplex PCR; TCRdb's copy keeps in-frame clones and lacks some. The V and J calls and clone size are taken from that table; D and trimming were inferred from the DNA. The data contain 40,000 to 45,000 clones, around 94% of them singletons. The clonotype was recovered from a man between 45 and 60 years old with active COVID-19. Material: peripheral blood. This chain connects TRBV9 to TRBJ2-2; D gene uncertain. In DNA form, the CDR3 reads TGTGCCAGCAGCGTCGGTAGTATGAACACCGGGGAGCTGTTTTTT. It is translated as CASSVGSMNTGELFF.